Presented here are 8 T cell receptor beta chains from one specimen sequenced in a study of blood T cell repertoires in COVID-19 (dated by TCRdb to between 2020 and 2021). Library method: the immunoSEQ multiplex PCR assay. Imported from immuneACCESS, the table was reduced by TCRdb to in-frame sequences with V and J called. These copies leave out some clones; in studies compared against another copy, an unresolved V gene accounts for under half, and the cause of the remainder is not known. This sample has about 250,000 clones in its table, and around 89% of those were observed once. The ten largest clonotypes hold around 6.3% of the sample. Input material: peripheral blood. All receptors come from a woman under 40 with COVID-19, enrolled during active disease.

The V and J genes are TRBV9 and TRBJ2-3; 11 positions agree with TRBD1. There are 19 residues in the CDR3. V lost 3 bases, J lost 1 base, and 13 bases stayed unmatched. CDR1 SGDLS and CDR2 YYNGEE come from the germline V gene. CDR3 bases: TGTGCCAGCAGCGCGGGACAGGGGGAAACTAGCGGTCGCACAGATACGCAGTATTTT. Its protein product is CASSAGQGETSGRTDTQYF.

The chain uses TRBV12-3 or TRBV12-4 and TRBJ1-6; no clear D gene. This CDR3 region has 12 residues. V shed 4 bases and J shed 4 bases, with 2 bases lying between them. For the CDR3, the DNA is TGTGCCAGCAGTTCATATAATTCACCCCTCCACTTT. Its protein product is CASSSYNSPLHF.

The chain combines TRBV5-4 with TRBJ1-6; D uncertain. In germline, CDR1 is SGHNT, CDR2 YYREEE (reference sequence). V lost 5 bases and J 8 bases, leaving 8 bases between the germline ends. The CDR3 is made up of 12 amino acids. In DNA form, the CDR3 reads TGTGCCAGCAGTTCCAATTATTCACCCCTCCACTTT. Translating gives CASSSNYSPLHF.

The chain combines TRBV12-3 or TRBV12-4 with TRBJ1-2; 9 bases map to TRBD1. CDR3 length: 13 residues. J was trimmed by 4 bases and V by 6 bases; bases with no gene match: 3. The CDR3 sequence: CASSRDRVYGYTF. CDR3 coding DNA: TGTGCCAGCAGCCGGGACAGGGTCTATGGCTACACCTTC.

The rearrangement joins TRBV6-5 to TRBJ1-3, with 7 bases matching TRBD1. Germline CDR1 MNHEY, CDR2 SVGAGI. V trimming: 6 bases; J trimming: 1 base; junction bases outside the gene matches: 6. The CDR3 totals 15 residues. CDR3 in amino acids: CASRLTGRSGNTIYF. In DNA, the CDR3 is TGTGCCAGCAGACTGACAGGGAGGTCTGGAAACACCATATATTTT.

The rearrangement joins TRBV6-6 to TRBJ1-5; TRBD1 might be the D (5 bases). This CDR3 is built from 15 residues. Germline-derived CDR1 and CDR2 are MNHNY and SVGAGI (reference sequence). Trimming took 6 bases from V and 4 from J, leaving 16 bases between them. DNA for the CDR3: TGTGCCAGCAGGTCCGAGACAGCGATGAATCAGCCCCAGCATTTT. Amino acid sequence: CASRSETAMNQPQHF.

This clone appeared a single time. This rearrangement joins TRBV28 to TRBJ2-3; TRBD2 is a possible D gene (6 bases). Germline CDR1 MDHEN, CDR2 SYDVKM. Trimming stripped 6 bases from V and 2 bases from J, with 15 bases between. The CDR3 runs to 15 residues. The CDR3 bases are TGTGCCAGCAGCTTAGGACTATATACCACAGATACGCAGTATTTT. Amino acid sequence: CASSLGLYTTDTQYF. Full variable domain (missing parts from reference TRBV28 and TRBJ2-3): DVKVTQSSRYLVKRTGEKVFLECVQDMDHENMFWYRQDPGLGLRLIYFSYDVKMKEKGDIPEGYSVSREKKERFSLILESASTNQTSMYLCASSLGLYTTDTQYFGPGTRLTVL.

The chain links TRBV27 to TRBJ1-4; D is unclear. This CDR3 region has 14 residues. In germline, CDR1 is MNHEY, CDR2 SMNVEV (reference sequence). The ends were cut back, 5 bases at V and 5 bases at J, with 12 bases in the middle. The chain's CDR3 is CASSAFAGNEKLFF. As DNA, the CDR3 is TGTGCCAGCAGTGCGTTCGCGGGAAATGAAAAACTGTTTTTT.